These 28 T cell receptor beta chains originate from one sample sequenced in a study of blood T cell repertoires in COVID-19. TCRdb's table, derived via immunoSEQ multiplex PCR, lists solely in-frame clones and lacks some. The table includes approximately 45,000 clones, around 83% detected once. Sample: peripheral blood. These receptors were obtained from a woman of 80 years or more with acute or convalescent COVID-19.

The chain's CDR3 is CASSRSGGAVNEQFF. CDR3 DNA: TGTGCCAGCAGCCGGAGCGGGGGGGCCGTAAATGAGCAGTTCTTC. J is TRBJ2-1 and V is TRBV5-4, with TRBD2 matching 10 bases. Germline-derived CDR1 and CDR2 are SGHNT and YYREEE (reference sequence). The V and J ends lost 4 bases and 7 bases, in that order; junction bases with no gene match: 8. The CDR3 consists of 15 residues.

This chain joins TRBV14 and TRBJ2-2; D perhaps matches TRBD1 (6 bases). Trimming shortened V by 4 bases and J by 2 bases, and 11 bases separated the two germline ends. CDR1 is SGHDN, CDR2 FVKESK, per germline. The CDR3 is 15 residues long. CDR3 DNA sequence: TGTGCCAGCAGCCTGGACAGCATTAACACCGGGGAGCTGTTTTTT. Its protein product is CASSLDSINTGELFF.

This chain joins TRBV6-5 and TRBJ1-1; tentative D call: TRBD1 (5 bases). CDR1 and CDR2 from the germline V gene are MNHEY and SVGAGI. This CDR3 is 16 amino acids long. The V end lost 2 bases, the J end lost 2 bases, and 15 bases lay between the germline ends. CDR3: CASSYKRGGINTEAFF. The CDR3 bases are TGTGCCAGCAGTTACAAACGTGGGGGGATAAACACTGAAGCTTTCTTT.

By sample fraction, this clone is medium-sized. The chain couples TRBV18 to TRBJ2-2; 7 bases line up with TRBD1. The CDR3 sequence is 15 residues long. Germline V gives CDR1 KGHSH, CDR2 LQKENI. V was pared by 3 bases and J by 1 base, with 2 bases of the junction left unmatched. CDR3 region: CASSPQGVNTGELFF. CDR3 nucleotide sequence: TGTGCCAGCTCACCTCAGGGGGTGAACACCGGGGAGCTGTTTTTT.

The chain uses TRBV15 and TRBJ1-1, with D possibly matching TRBD1 (5 bases). Trimming cost V 1 base and J 0 bases, with 18 bases left between them. Germline CDR1 and CDR2: LNHNV and YYDKDF (reference sequence). This CDR3 is 18 amino acids long. CDR3 coding DNA: TGTGCCACCAGCAGAGCCTCCTCTGGGTTCAGGGTGAACACTGAAGCTTTCTTT. It encodes CATSRASSGFRVNTEAFF.

The chain couples TRBV12-5 to TRBJ2-6; D unresolved. The CDR3 sequence is 16 residues long. The V end was cut by 0 bases, the J end by 0 bases, with 6 bases between. Germline V gene data show CDR1 as LGHNT and CDR2 as FRNRAP. The CDR3 bases are TGTGCTAGTGGTTTGGTACACAGCTCTGGGGCCAACGTCCTGACTTTC. Residues: CASGLVHSSGANVLTF.

The chain recombines TRBV30 with TRBJ1-2; D may be TRBD1 (6 bases). CDR3 length: 14 residues. Per the germline V gene, CDR1 is GTSNPN and CDR2 is SVGIG (reference sequence). The V and J ends lost 5 bases and 5 bases respectively, with 18 bases between them. DNA for the CDR3: TGTGCCTGGGACACAGGGACGTTGGGGTATGGCTACACCTTC. Amino acid sequence: CAWDTGTLGYGYTF.

This clone was counted only a few times. The rearrangement joins TRBV6-5 to TRBJ1-2; 7 bases match TRBD1. This CDR3 is 14 amino acids long. The V gene's germline CDR1 is MNHEY and CDR2 SVGAGI. Trimming took 0 bases from V and 4 from J; bases not matched to a gene: 2. The CDR3 spells CASSYSEGAYGYTF. In DNA, the CDR3 is TGTGCCAGCAGTTACTCGGAGGGGGCCTATGGCTACACCTTC.

This chain joins TRBV21-1 and TRBJ1-2; the table names TRBD1, a call not compared with the DNA. TRBV21-1 is a pseudogene. CDR3 length: 16 residues. In nucleotides, the CDR3 is TGTGCCAGCAGCTCCTTCCCAGACAGGCCAGTTTCTGGCTACACCTTC. This sequence encodes CASSSFPDRPVSGYTF.

This sequence joins TRBV19 and TRBJ1-6; D gene uncertain. The CDR3 extends over 13 amino acids. Germline V gene sequence: CDR1 LNHDA, CDR2 SQIVND (reference sequence). Trimming removed 5 bases from V and 10 bases from J, with 12 bases in between. The CDR3 region has the DNA TGTGCCAGTAGTTCCCGGTCGGGATCACCCCTCCACTTT. It is translated as CASSSRSGSPLHF.

The sample holds one count of this clone. The rearrangement links TRBV5-4 to TRBJ2-5, with 14 bases fitting TRBD2. Per the germline V gene, CDR1 is SGHNT and CDR2 is YYREEE (reference sequence). The CDR3 totals 18 residues. J gave up 4 bases and V 4 bases, and 12 bases lay outside the gene matches. The CDR3 DNA reads as TGTGCCAGCAGCCCGAGACTAGCGGGGGGGATTCAGCTAGAGACCCAGTACTTC. This codes for CASSPRLAGGIQLETQYF.

The sample holds one count of this clone. V and J are TRBV19 and TRBJ2-5; TRBD1 matches 7 bases. In germline, CDR1 is LNHDA, CDR2 SQIVND (reference sequence). J gave up 2 bases and V 4 bases, and 7 bases lay outside the gene matches. This CDR3 is 15 amino acids long. CDR3 amino acids: CASSTGTAQQETQYF. The CDR3 DNA is TGTGCCAGTAGTACCGGGACAGCTCAACAAGAGACCCAGTACTTC.

The rearrangement uses TRBV11-2 and TRBJ2-6, with D uncertain. Germline CDR1 reads SGHAT; CDR2 reads FQNNGV. The CDR3 extends over 17 amino acids. Trimming pared 0 bases from V and 1 base from J, leaving 10 bases between. The CDR3 sequence: CASSLEATESGANVLTF. The CDR3 DNA follows: TGTGCCAGCAGCTTAGAAGCGACGGAGTCTGGGGCCAACGTCCTGACTTTC. The full variable domain, completed using reference TRBV11-2 and TRBJ2-6, is EAGVAQSPRYKIIEKRQSVAFWCNPISGHATLYWYQQILGQGPKLLIQFQNNGVVDDSQLPKDRFSAERLKGVDSTLKIQPAKLEDSAVYLCASSLEATESGANVLTFGAGSRLTVL.

This chain uses TRBV5-6 with TRBJ1-3; D unresolved. Trimming left V 0 bases short and J 0 bases short, with 16 bases between. The CDR3 has 18 amino acids. CDR1 and CDR2 (germline): SGHDT, YYEEEE. DNA of the CDR3: TGTGCCAGCAGCTTGGCCGCACCTAGTGCCATCTCTGGAAACACCATATATTTT. Protein product: CASSLAAPSAISGNTIYF. The whole variable domain, remainder taken from reference TRBV5-6 and TRBJ1-3, is DAGVTQSPTHLIKTRGQQVTLRCSPKSGHDTVSWYQQALGQGPQFIFQYYEEEERQRGNFPDRFSGHQFPNYSSELNVNALLLGDSALYLCASSLAAPSAISGNTIYFGEGSWLTVV.

This sequence joins TRBV10-3 and TRBJ1-1; 7 nucleotides align to TRBD1. The germline V gene has CDR1 ENHRY and CDR2 SYGVKD. J was trimmed by 1 base and V by 0 bases; bases with no gene match: 2. CDR3 length equals 15 residues. The CDR3 DNA sequence: TGTGCCATCAGTGAGTCGGGACAGTCGAACACTGAAGCTTTCTTT. Translating it yields CAISESGQSNTEAFF.

This clone has a handful of counts. The chain couples TRBV18 to TRBJ2-1; D perhaps matches TRBD2 (6 bases). This CDR3 is 16 amino acids long. Germline CDR1 KGHSH, CDR2 LQKENI. The germline V and J ends were trimmed by 6 bases and 7 bases, with 22 bases remaining between them. CDR3 sequence (DNA): TGTGCCAGCTCTCTGGGACTCCCTGGGTCGGGTAATGAGCAGTTCTTC. This encodes CASSLGLPGSGNEQFF.

The CDR3 here is CASSQESQGGEKLFF. CDR3 coding DNA: TGTGCCAGCAGCCAAGAAAGTCAGGGTGGGGAAAAACTGTTTTTT. The chain couples TRBV14 to TRBJ1-4, with TRBD1 as a possible D gene (5 bases). V shed 0 bases and J shed 8 bases, with 13 bases lying between them. From germline, CDR1 is SGHDN and CDR2 FVKESK. This CDR3 has 15 residues.

This sequence joins TRBV20-1 and TRBJ1-1, with D unclear. The CDR3 covers 14 residues. Trimming shortened V by 3 bases and J by 1 base, and 12 bases separated the two germline ends. CDR1 is DFQATT, CDR2 SNEGSKA, per germline (reference sequence). CDR3 bases: TGCAGTGCTAGTGTTGCGGGAAGGAACACTGAAGCTTTCTTT. Translating it yields CSASVAGRNTEAFF.

The rearrangement links TRBV7-2 to TRBJ1-1; perhaps TRBD1 as D (5 bases). The V gene's germline CDR1 is SGHTA and CDR2 FQGNSA. CDR3 length equals 14 residues. With 5 bases removed from V and 1 base from J, the gap between germline ends came to 11 bases. In nucleotides, the CDR3 is TGTGCCAGCAGCCTAGGGGAGGCGAACACTGAAGCTTTCTTT. This encodes CASSLGEANTEAFF.

The chain links TRBV29-1 to TRBJ2-5, with D possibly TRBD1 on 6 matching bases. Trimming removed 4 bases at V and 0 bases at J, with 9 bases between. The CDR3 runs 13 residues. Germline V lookup: CDR1 SQVTM, CDR2 ANQGSEA. CDR3 nucleotide sequence: TGCAGCGTTGCTGGACAGTACCAAGAGACCCAGTACTTC. It yields the protein CSVAGQYQETQYF.

The chain employs TRBV6-5 and TRBJ1-1; TRBD1 is a possible D gene (5 bases). The CDR3 has 15 amino acids. CDR1 and CDR2 (germline): MNHEY, SVGAGI. V gave up 2 bases and J gave up 4 bases, with 14 bases separating them. CDR3 sequence: CASSYAQGGVTEAFF. The DNA for the CDR3 is TGTGCCAGCAGTTACGCTCAGGGAGGTGTCACTGAAGCTTTCTTT.

This clone was found a few times. The chain carries TRBV24-1 and TRBJ1-1, with 9 bases identical to TRBD1. V was clipped by 7 bases and J by 0 bases; unmatched bases: 11. The V gene's germline CDR1 is KGHDR and CDR2 SFDVKD. The CDR3 runs 17 residues. CDR3 nucleotide sequence: TGTGCCACCAGGGGGACAGGGATAACTTTCATGAACACTGAAGCTTTCTTT. It translates to CATRGTGITFMNTEAFF.

The J gene is TRBJ2-1, the V gene TRBV2, with 11 bases matching TRBD2. V dropped 5 bases and J dropped 12; count of bases not matched to a gene: 12. CDR3 length equals 15 residues. CDR1 is SNHLY, CDR2 FYNNEI, per germline. In nucleotides, the CDR3 is TGTGCCAGCAGTATTAGCGGGGGGGCGAGTAGGGCGCAGTTCTTC. Protein sequence: CASSISGGASRAQFF.

For the CDR3, the DNA is TGTGCCAGCAGCGAGGGGGCGCGTGAAAAACTGTTTTTT. It specifies CASSEGAREKLFF. The chain couples TRBV7-2 to TRBJ1-4, with TRBD1 matching over 7 bases. Germline V lookup: CDR1 SGHTA, CDR2 FQGNSA. The CDR3 totals 13 residues. V lost 5 bases to trimming and J lost 7 bases; unmatched junction nucleotides: 4.

About this clone: This specimen includes other DNA sequences encoding the same CDR3. The rearrangement links TRBV18 to TRBJ2-3; D not resolved. Germline assignment: CDR1 KGHSH and CDR2 LQKENI. The CDR3 has 13 residues. V was pared by 3 bases and J by 0 bases, with 4 bases between. As DNA, the CDR3 is TGTGCCAGCTCACCCCCTAGCACAGATACGCAGTATTTT. Encoded protein: CASSPPSTDTQYF.

V gene TRBV11-2 combines with J gene TRBJ2-3; D is possibly TRBD2 (6 bases). Trimming stripped 0 bases from V and 0 bases from J, with 10 bases between. Looked up from germline, CDR1 is SGHAT and CDR2 is FQNNGV. This CDR3 has 16 residues. This CDR3 is CASSLDLGLSTDTQYF. DNA of the CDR3: TGTGCCAGCAGCTTAGATCTAGGACTAAGCACAGATACGCAGTATTTT.

The genes are TRBV2 and TRBJ2-2; the match to TRBD2 covers 11 bases. CDR1 SNHLY and CDR2 FYNNEI come from the germline V gene. The V segment lost 5 bases and the J segment 0 bases; nucleotides outside the gene matches: 5. The CDR3 spans 17 residues. This chain's CDR3 is CASSRRGLAANTGELFF. The DNA of the CDR3 is TGTGCCAGCAGTAGAAGGGGACTAGCGGCGAACACCGGGGAGCTGTTTTTT.

The CDR3 DNA reads as TGTGCCAGTAGTCCCCAGCGGGACAGGACGGGAGAGACCCAGTACTTC. This gives the protein CASSPQRDRTGETQYF. The chain carries TRBV19 and TRBJ2-5, with D tentatively TRBD1 (8 bases). V gave up 5 bases and J gave up 4 bases, with 20 bases separating them. The CDR3 covers 16 residues. Germline V gives CDR1 LNHDA, CDR2 SQIVND (reference sequence).